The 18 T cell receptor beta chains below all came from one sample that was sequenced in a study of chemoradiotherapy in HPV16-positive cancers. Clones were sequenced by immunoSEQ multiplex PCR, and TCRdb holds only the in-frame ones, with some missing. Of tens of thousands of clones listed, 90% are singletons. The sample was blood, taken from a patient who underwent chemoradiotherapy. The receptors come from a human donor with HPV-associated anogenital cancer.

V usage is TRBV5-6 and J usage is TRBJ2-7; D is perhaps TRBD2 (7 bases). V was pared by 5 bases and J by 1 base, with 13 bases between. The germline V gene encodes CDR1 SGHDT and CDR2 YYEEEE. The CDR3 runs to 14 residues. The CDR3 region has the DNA TGTGCCAGCAGAGGGGGGGACCCTTCCTACGAGCAGTACTTC. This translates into CASRGGDPSYEQYF.

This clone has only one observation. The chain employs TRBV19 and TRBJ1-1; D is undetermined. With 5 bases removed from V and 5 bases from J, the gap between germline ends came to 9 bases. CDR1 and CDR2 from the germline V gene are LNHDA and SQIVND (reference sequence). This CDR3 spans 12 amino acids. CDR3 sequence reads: CASSVRGTEAFF. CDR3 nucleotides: TGTGCCAGTAGTGTTCGAGGGACTGAAGCTTTCTTT.

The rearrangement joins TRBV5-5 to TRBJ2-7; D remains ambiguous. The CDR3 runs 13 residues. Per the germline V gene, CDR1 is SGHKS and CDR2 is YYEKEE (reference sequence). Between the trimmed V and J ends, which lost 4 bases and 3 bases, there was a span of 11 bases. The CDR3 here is CASSRAEGYEQYF. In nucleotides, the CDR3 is TGTGCCAGCAGCCGTGCAGAAGGCTACGAGCAGTACTTC.

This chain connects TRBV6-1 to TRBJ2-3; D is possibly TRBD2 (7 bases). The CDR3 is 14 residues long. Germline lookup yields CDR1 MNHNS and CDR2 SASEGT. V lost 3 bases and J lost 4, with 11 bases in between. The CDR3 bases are TGTGCCAGCAGTGAGGGGGGGGCGTCAGATACGCAGTATTTT. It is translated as CASSEGGASDTQYF.

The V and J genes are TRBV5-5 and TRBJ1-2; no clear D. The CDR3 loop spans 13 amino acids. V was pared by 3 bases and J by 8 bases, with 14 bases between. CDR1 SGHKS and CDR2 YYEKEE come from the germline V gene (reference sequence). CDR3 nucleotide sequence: TGTGCCAGCAGCTCTCCGGACGGCCGGGGCTACACCTTC. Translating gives CASSSPDGRGYTF. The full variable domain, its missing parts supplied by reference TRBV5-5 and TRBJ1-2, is DAGVTQSPTHLIKTRGQQVTLRCSPISGHKSVSWYQQVLGQGPQFIFQYYEKEERGRGNFPDRFSARQFPNYSSELNVNALLLGDSALYLCASSSPDGRGYTFGSGTRLTVV.

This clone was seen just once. The CDR3 DNA reads as TGTGCCAGCAGCTTTCCCTCTACAACTAATGAAAAACTGTTTTTT. This encodes CASSFPSTTNEKLFF. The V call is TRBV7-9, the J call TRBJ1-4; D is uncertain. CDR1 is SEHNR and CDR2 is FQNEAQ in the germline V gene (reference sequence). V was cut by 3 bases and J by 0 bases, with 8 bases left in between. This CDR3 region has 15 residues.

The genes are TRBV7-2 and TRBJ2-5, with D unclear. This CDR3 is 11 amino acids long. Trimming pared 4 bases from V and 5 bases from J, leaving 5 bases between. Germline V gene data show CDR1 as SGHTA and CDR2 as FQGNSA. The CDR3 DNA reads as TGTGCCAGCAGCTCCACTGAGACCCAGTACTTC. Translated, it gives CASSSTETQYF.

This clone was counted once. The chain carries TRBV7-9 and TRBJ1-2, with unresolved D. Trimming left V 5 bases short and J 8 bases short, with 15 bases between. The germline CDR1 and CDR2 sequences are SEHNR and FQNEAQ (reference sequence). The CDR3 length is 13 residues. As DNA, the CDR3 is TGTGCCAGCAGCCCCCGGGCGGTGGTCGGCTACACCTTC. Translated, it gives CASSPRAVVGYTF.

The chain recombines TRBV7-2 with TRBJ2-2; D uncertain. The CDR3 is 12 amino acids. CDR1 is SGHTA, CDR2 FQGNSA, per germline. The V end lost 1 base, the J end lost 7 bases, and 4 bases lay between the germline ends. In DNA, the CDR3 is TGTGCCAGCAGCTTAGATGTCGGGGAGCTGTTTTTT. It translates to CASSLDVGELFF.

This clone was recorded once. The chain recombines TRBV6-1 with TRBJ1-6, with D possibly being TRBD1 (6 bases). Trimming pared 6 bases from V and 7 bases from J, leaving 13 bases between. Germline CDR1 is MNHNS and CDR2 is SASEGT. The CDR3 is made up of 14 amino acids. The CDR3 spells CASSHITGNSPLHF. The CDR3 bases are TGTGCCAGCAGCCACATCACAGGGAATTCACCCCTCCACTTT.

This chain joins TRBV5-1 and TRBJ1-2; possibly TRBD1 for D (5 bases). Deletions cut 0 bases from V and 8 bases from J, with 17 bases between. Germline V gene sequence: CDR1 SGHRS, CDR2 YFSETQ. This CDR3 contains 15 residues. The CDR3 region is CASSLVGEPRRGYTF. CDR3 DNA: TGCGCCAGCAGCTTGGTGGGGGAACCACGTCGAGGCTACACCTTC.

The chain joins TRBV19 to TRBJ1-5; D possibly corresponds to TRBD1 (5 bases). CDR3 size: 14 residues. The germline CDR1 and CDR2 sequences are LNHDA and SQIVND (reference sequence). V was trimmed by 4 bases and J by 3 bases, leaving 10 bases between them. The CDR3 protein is CASSKPRDNQPQHF. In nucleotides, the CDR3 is TGTGCCAGTAGTAAGCCCAGGGACAATCAGCCCCAGCATTTT.

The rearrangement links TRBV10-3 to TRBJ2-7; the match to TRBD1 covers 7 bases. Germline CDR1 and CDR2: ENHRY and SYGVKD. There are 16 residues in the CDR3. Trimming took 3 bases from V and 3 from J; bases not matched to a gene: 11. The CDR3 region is CAISDFGAGDSYEQYF. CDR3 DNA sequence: TGTGCCATCAGTGATTTTGGGGCAGGGGACAGCTACGAGCAGTACTTC.

Here the CDR3 reads CASSTPGDGRLAGETQYF. The CDR3 coding sequence is TGTGCCAGTAGTACCCCAGGAGACGGGAGACTAGCGGGAGAGACCCAGTACTTC. V gene TRBV19 combines with J gene TRBJ2-5; 10 bases match TRBD2. The germline gives CDR1 LNHDA, CDR2 SQIVND (reference sequence). The ends lost 4 bases at V and 4 bases at J; junction bases unmatched: 15. This CDR3 comprises 18 residues.

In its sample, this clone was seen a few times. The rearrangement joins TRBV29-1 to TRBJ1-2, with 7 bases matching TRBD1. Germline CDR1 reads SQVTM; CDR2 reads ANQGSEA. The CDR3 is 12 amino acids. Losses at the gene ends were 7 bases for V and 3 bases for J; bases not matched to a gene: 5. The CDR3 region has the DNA TGCAGCGCCGGACAGGTCGACTATGGCTACACCTTC. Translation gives CSAGQVDYGYTF.

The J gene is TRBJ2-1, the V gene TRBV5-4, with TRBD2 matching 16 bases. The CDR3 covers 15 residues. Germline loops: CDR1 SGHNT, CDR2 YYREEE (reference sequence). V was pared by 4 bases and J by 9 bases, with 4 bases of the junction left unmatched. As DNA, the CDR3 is TGTGCCAGCAGCCCGGGACTAGCGGGAGGGAGTGAGCAGTTCTTC. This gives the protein CASSPGLAGGSEQFF.

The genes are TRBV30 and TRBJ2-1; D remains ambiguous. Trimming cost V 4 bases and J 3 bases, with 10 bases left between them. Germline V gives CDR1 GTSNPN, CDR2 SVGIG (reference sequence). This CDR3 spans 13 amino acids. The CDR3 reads CAWNKGHYNEQFF. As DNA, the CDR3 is TGTGCCTGGAACAAAGGCCACTACAATGAGCAGTTCTTC.

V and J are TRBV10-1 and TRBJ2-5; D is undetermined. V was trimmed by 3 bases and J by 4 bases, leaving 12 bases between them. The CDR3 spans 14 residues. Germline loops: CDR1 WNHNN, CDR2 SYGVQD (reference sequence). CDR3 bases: TGCGCCAGCAGTGATGACCTAACCGGAGAGACCCAGTACTTC. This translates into CASSDDLTGETQYF.